This TCR beta chain was observed in a study of T cells in Graves' hyperthyroidism and ophthalmopathy (dated by TCRdb to the late 2010s). Notes on the research overall: Peripheral blood samples were taken at the time of initial diagnosis, prior to any treatment. To identify distinguishing TCR V-J signatures, a discovery cohort of about 100 patients was used, comprising fewer than 45 with Graves' ophthalmopathy and around 57 with stable Graves' hyperthyroidism. Prospective prediction of ophthalmopathy was tested in an independent validation cohort of approximately 19 hyperthyroidism patients and 17 patients who later progressed to ophthalmopathy. The roughly 100 discovery patients were randomly divided into training and test sets at a 7:3 ratio. Thyroid tissue and blood T-cell repertoires from over 5 Graves' hyperthyroidism patients were also compared in the study. After sampling, hyperthyroidism patients received methimazole starting at 30 mg daily, and ophthalmopathy patients received high-dose intravenous methylprednisolone. The paper describes TCR Vbeta CDR3 sequencing of about 140 peripheral blood samples, made up of approximately 40 ophthalmopathy patients, 70 to 75 hyperthyroidism patients and 17 progressor patients.

Stable Graves' hyperthyroidism was defined as the absence of progression to ophthalmopathy over 18 months of follow-up. Hyperthyroidism patients were newly diagnosed, had a disease duration of under 2 months, and were aged 18 to 65 years. Any patient with an uncontrolled infection, another autoimmune disease, pregnancy or lactation was excluded. Diagnoses relied on clinical symptoms, serum thyroxine and TRAb, thyroid ultrasound and orbital computed tomography. PBMCs were isolated from 10 ml of fresh peripheral blood by Ficoll-Paque density gradient centrifugation. Total RNA was extracted with Trizol reagent, and quality was checked on an Agilent 2100 Bioanalyzer. In the case of this clonotype: No cognate antigen has been identified for it. No much larger clonotype is one base removed from it; base qualities were not supplied.

CDR1 and CDR2 were assigned from the germline V gene as SGHAT and FQNNGV. V has 0 bases trimmed and J has 16 bases trimmed; junction bases matching no gene number 14. Its CDR3 holds 16 amino acids, cysteine through phenylalanine. Only the CDR3 portion is preserved as DNA: 48 bases, with reading frame beginning at the first base. The TCR beta CDR3 regions were amplified from RNA transcripts. For the first round of RT-PCR on the TCR CDR3, the HTBI primer set was used together with the Qiagen OneStep RT-PCR kit. Libraries were constructed in a second round of multiplex PCR, after which size selection and purification were performed. Sequencing of the libraries was done on an Illumina HiSeq2000 using paired-end 100 bp reads. The authors' analysis ran thus. SOAPnuke was used to process the raw data, with reads discarded if the reads contained adapters or uncalled bases, had a mean Phred below 15, or lacked an exact constant-primer or identifier match. COPE v1.2.5 was used to merge the high-quality paired reads, and each unique nucleotide sequence was defined as a clonotype. Clonotypes were aligned to IMGT TRBV, TRBD and TRBJ reference segments using MiTCR v1.1. Analysis was restricted to V-J combinations with a frequency above 0.0001, which covered just over 98% of repertoires. A TCS score was defined as the ratio between F50 (clonal expansion) and ExV (chaos), using BLOSUM62-based TCRdist between CDR3 peptides within each V-J. Welch's t-statistics and random forest reduced around 520 V-J features to 10 to 15, which were used in a naive Bayes classifier (R e1071). Using fastp trimming at Q25 and MiXCR clonotype assembly, TCRdb reanalyzed the public sequencing data and kept in-frame beta chains. Here each entry gathers all rows of one CDR3 protein and keeps the most common genes and DNA. The V and J calls were determined by TCRdb, not by the authors. This sample gives about 620,000 distinct CDR3 sequences in total; about 16% of them show up just once. The ten biggest clones cover 3.8% of the sample.

The investigation overall reported the following: Most expanded thyroid clonotypes (frequency above 0.001) were also detected in blood, a finding suggesting that blood repertoires may reflect thyroid immune responses. Sample size was not statistically predetermined, and investigators were not blinded to group allocation. In validation, progression to ophthalmopathy was predicted by the model with more than 65% sensitivity and roughly 76% specificity, a median of around 5.9 months before onset. Ophthalmopathy was separated from stable hyperthyroidism by a 13 V-J signature model, with 85% to 90% sensitivity and just over 81% specificity obtained in cross-validation and 80%/75% obtained in testing.

The sequence is built from TRBV11-2 and TRBJ2-1, with 11 bases matching TRBD2. This TCR was recovered from a woman between 25 and 40 years old with Graves' hyperthyroidism. Sequencing was performed on blood. Read as DNA, the sequence is TGTGCCAGCAGCTTAGATCTGGCGGTAGCGGGAGGGCCGGACTTCTTC. Its protein reads: CASSLDLAVAGGPDFF.